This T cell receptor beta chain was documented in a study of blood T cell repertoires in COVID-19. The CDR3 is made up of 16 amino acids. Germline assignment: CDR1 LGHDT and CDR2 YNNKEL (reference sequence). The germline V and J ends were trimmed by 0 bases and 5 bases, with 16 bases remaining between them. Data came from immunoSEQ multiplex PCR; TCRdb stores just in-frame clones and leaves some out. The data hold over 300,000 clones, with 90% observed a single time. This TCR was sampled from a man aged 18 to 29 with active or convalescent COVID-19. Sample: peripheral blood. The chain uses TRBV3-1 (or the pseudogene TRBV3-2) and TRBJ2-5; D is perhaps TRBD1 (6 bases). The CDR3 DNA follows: TGTGCCAGCAGCCAAGAGGTGTGGGGGCCCCCGGAGACCCAGTACTTC. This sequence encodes CASSQEVWGPPETQYF.